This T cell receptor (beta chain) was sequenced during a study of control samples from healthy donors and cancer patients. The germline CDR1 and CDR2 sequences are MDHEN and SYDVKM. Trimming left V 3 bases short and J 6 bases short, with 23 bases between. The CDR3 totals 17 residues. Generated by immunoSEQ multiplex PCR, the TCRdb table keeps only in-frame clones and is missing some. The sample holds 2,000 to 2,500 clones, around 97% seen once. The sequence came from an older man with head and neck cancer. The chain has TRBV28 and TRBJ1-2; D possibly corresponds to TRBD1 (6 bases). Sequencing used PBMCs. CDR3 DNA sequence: TGTGCCAGCAGTTTGGGGATAGGGGGGGCAGGGTATGATGGCTACACCTTC. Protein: CASSLGIGGAGYDGYTF.